Below are 6 T cell receptor beta chains sequenced from a single sample in a study of OX40 agonist ivuxolimab in advanced cancers. Assay: immunoSEQ multiplex PCR; the TCRdb copy retains only in-frame clones and omits some. The table includes approximately 130,000 clones, around 93% detected once. This specimen was CD4+ or CD8+ T cells sorted from blood, taken in a trial of the OX40 agonist ivuxolimab. The origin of the receptors is an adult with an advanced solid tumor such as melanoma, head and neck, liver or kidney cancer.

The V gene is TRBV4-3, the J gene TRBJ1-1; maybe TRBD1 (5 bases). This CDR3 region has 15 residues. Trimming pared 0 bases from V and 1 base from J, leaving 9 bases between. Per the germline V gene, CDR1 is LGHNA and CDR2 is YSLEER. The CDR3, as DNA: TGCGCCAGCAGCCAAGATTTCGGGGGGAACACTGAAGCTTTCTTT. Protein: CASSQDFGGNTEAFF.

The chain is built from TRBV7-6 and TRBJ1-3; no reliable D call. The CDR3 totals 16 residues. Germline CDR1 is SGHVS and CDR2 is FNYEAQ. V lost 5 bases to trimming and J lost 0 bases, with 14 bases between them. This chain's CDR3 is CASSPERHRSGNTIYF. CDR3 nucleotide sequence: TGTGCCAGCAGCCCGGAAAGACACCGCTCTGGAAACACCATATATTTT.

The chain uses TRBV7-2 and TRBJ2-5; 7 bases match TRBD1. Germline V CDR1 and CDR2: SGHTA, FQGNSA. This CDR3 spans 13 amino acids. Germline trimming cut 8 bases from V and 4 bases from J; bases unmatched to any gene: 7. CDR3 region: CASDRGPGETQYF. CDR3 DNA: TGTGCCAGCGATAGGGGGCCTGGAGAGACCCAGTACTTC.

The chain combines TRBV11-2 with TRBJ2-2; D perhaps matches TRBD2 (7 bases). The ends were cut back, 7 bases at V and 8 bases at J, with 17 bases in the middle. The CDR3 sequence is 14 residues long. CDR1 SGHAT and CDR2 FQNNGV come from the germline V gene. CDR3 region: CASTVNGGQGELFF. The CDR3 bases are TGTGCCAGCACCGTTAACGGGGGGCAAGGGGAGCTGTTTTTT. The variable domain in full, completed from reference TRBV11-2 and TRBJ2-2, reads EAGVAQSPRYKIIEKRQSVAFWCNPISGHATLYWYQQILGQGPKLLIQFQNNGVVDDSQLPKDRFSAERLKGVDSTLKIQPAKLEDSAVYLCASTVNGGQGELFFGEGSRLTVL.

J is TRBJ2-5 and V is TRBV5-3, with TRBD2 identical over 15 bases. TRBV5-3 is annotated as an ORF whose role is uncertain. V lost 3 bases and J lost 2; bases outside the gene matches: 2. This CDR3 spans 16 amino acids. Here the CDR3 reads CARSCGLAGGQETQYF. CDR3 DNA: TGTGCCAGAAGCTGCGGACTAGCGGGGGGGCAAGAGACCCAGTACTTC.

This clone was detected only once. The chain uses TRBV5-6 and TRBJ2-2; D gene unclear. The V end was cut by 3 bases, the J end by 8 bases, with 11 bases between. The CDR3 runs to 13 residues. Germline CDR1 and CDR2: SGHDT and YYEEEE. The DNA of the CDR3 is TGTGCCAGCAGCTCCGGCAGAAATGGGGAGCTGTTTTTT. Amino acid sequence: CASSSGRNGELFF.